The T cell receptor (beta chain) described here comes from a study of cytomegalovirus exposure and HLA in healthy donors. At the level of the study: Per a later analysis, the 666 first-cohort and some 130 validation repertoires shared one platform. Broader study findings: The study listed under 200 cytomegalovirus-associated TCR beta chains. Rare TCR sequences predominated, though certain public TCRs were found in many donors. One later analysis, an examination of the 100 to 150 validation repertoires, found that first-cohort TCR clusters tended to co-occur in them.

Repertoires were generated with immunoSEQ multiplex PCR, while TCRdb's copy carries only in-frame clones and drops some. Of roughly 140,000 clones listed, 90% to 95% are singletons. As concerns this clone: Its target is unknown.

CDR3 length: 14 residues. Germline lookup yields CDR1 SGHVS and CDR2 FQNEAQ. The germline V and J ends were trimmed by 5 bases and 4 bases, with 15 bases remaining between them. This sequence was found in a man younger than 35 in good health and CMV-seronegative. The chain recombines TRBV7-8 with TRBJ2-7, with D perhaps TRBD2 (6 bases). The sequenced material came from PBMCs. CDR3 DNA sequence: TGTGCCAGCAGCCCAGTGGGGGGTGGGTACGAGCAGTACTTC. This codes for CASSPVGGGYEQYF. The variable domain in full, with the rest retrieved from reference TRBV7-8 and TRBJ2-7, is GAGVSQSPRYKVAKRGQDVALRCDPISGHVSLFWYQQALGQGPEFLTYFQNEAQLDKSGLPSDRFFAERPEGSVSTLKIQRTQQEDSAVYLCASSPVGGGYEQYFGPGTRLTVT.